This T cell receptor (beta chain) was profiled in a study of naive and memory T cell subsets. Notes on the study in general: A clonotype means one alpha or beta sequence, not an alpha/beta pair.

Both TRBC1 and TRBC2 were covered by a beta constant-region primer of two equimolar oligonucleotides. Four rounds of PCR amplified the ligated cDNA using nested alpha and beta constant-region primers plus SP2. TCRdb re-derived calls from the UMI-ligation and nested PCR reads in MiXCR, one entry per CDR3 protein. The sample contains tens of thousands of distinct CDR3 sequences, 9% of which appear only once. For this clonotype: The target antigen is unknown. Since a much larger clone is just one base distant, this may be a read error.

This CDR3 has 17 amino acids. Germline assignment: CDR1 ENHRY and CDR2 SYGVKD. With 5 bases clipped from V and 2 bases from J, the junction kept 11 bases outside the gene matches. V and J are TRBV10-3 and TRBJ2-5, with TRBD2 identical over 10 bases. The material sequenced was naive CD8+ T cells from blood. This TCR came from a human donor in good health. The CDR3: CAISTRSGRWIQETQYF. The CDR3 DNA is TGTGCCATCAGTACGCGTAGCGGGAGGTGGATTCAAGAGACCCAGTACTTC.